Below, 22 T cell receptor beta chains from the same sample are listed, as sequenced in a study of shared T cell receptors in the human thymus. The method was immunoSEQ multiplex PCR; TCRdb's version includes in-frame clones alone and lacks a portion of them. Among 700,000 or so clones, approximately 83% were seen once, and the ten largest hold under 0.012%. These same records also appear under a second study, on human thymus T cells.

Sequencing was performed on thymocytes. Every receptor here comes from a girl in the first two years of life with a congenital heart defect.

The chain couples TRBV28 to TRBJ1-5; possibly TRBD1 for D (5 bases). V lost 6 bases to trimming and J lost 5 bases, with 29 bases between them. The CDR3 length is 19 residues. CDR1 and CDR2 (germline): MDHEN, SYDVKM. This CDR3 is CASRMGIGTQGPGDQPQHF. The CDR3 nucleotides are TGTGCCAGCAGAATGGGGATCGGGACTCAGGGTCCTGGAGATCAGCCCCAGCATTTT.

CDR3 sequence: CASSQVSAAGWMNTEAFF. The CDR3 bases are TGCGCCAGCAGCCAAGTTTCTGCGGCAGGGTGGATGAACACTGAAGCTTTCTTT. J is TRBJ1-1 and V is TRBV4-3, with D maybe TRBD1 (5 bases). CDR1 LGHNA and CDR2 YSLEER come from the germline V gene. The V end was cut by 1 base, the J end by 0 bases, with 18 bases between. The CDR3 is 18 amino acids.

This clone was counted between two and nine times. The chain combines TRBV4-1 with TRBJ2-7; perhaps TRBD1 as D (6 bases). Germline CDR1 is MGHRA and CDR2 is YSYEKL. CDR3 length: 13 amino acids. Trimming took 3 bases from V and 0 from J, leaving 6 bases between them. The CDR3 region has the DNA TGCGCCAGCAGCCAGACAGGCTCCTACGAGCAGTACTTC. Its translation: CASSQTGSYEQYF.

This clone was observed a single time. The chain uses TRBV18 and TRBJ2-3; possibly TRBD1 for D (5 bases). The CDR3 has 19 amino acids. V was cut by 4 bases and J by 0 bases, with 23 bases left in between. Germline CDR1 and CDR2: KGHSH and LQKENI. CDR3 DNA sequence: TGTGCCAGCTCACGGTTCCGACAGCAGACATTGAGGAGCACAGATACGCAGTATTTT. This gives the protein CASSRFRQQTLRSTDTQYF.

This chain connects TRBV28 to TRBJ1-1; D is unclear. Germline assignment: CDR1 MDHEN and CDR2 SYDVKM. V lost 6 bases and J 1 base, leaving 9 bases between the germline ends. The CDR3 is made up of 13 amino acids. CDR3 protein: CASSRTENTEAFF. For the CDR3, the DNA is TGTGCCAGCAGCCGGACTGAGAACACTGAAGCTTTCTTT.

The chain combines TRBV28 with TRBJ2-7; a possible D gene is TRBD1 (5 bases). The CDR3 is made up of 13 amino acids. Per germline, CDR1 MDHEN and CDR2 SYDVKM. V was cut by 5 bases and J by 2 bases, with 10 bases left in between. CDR3 region: CASSRTGPYEQYF. The CDR3 coding sequence is TGTGCCAGCAGTCGAACAGGTCCCTACGAGCAGTACTTC.

CDR3 nucleotide sequence: TGCAGCGTTGAATACCGGAGGACTAGTCTCCCTTACGAGCAGTACTTC. As protein: CSVEYRRTSLPYEQYF. V and J are TRBV29-1 and TRBJ2-7; 7 nucleotides match TRBD2. The CDR3 runs 16 residues. Germline CDR1 SQVTM, CDR2 ANQGSEA. V was pared by 2 bases and J by 4 bases, with 14 bases of the junction left unmatched.

The V gene is TRBV6-1, the J gene TRBJ1-2; D remains ambiguous. Germline V gives CDR1 MNHNS, CDR2 SASEGT. This CDR3 comprises 13 residues. Trimming took 8 bases from V and 2 from J, leaving 12 bases between them. In DNA form, the CDR3 reads TGTGCCAGCGGGCCGACCGAGAACTATGGCTACACCTTC. This gives the protein CASGPTENYGYTF.

CDR3 loop: CASSHPYRGCDGQRETQYF. The CDR3 nucleotides read TGCGCCAGCAGCCATCCCTATCGCGGGTGTGACGGTCAAAGAGAGACCCAGTACTTC. The chain carries TRBV4-1 and TRBJ2-5; the D gene is possibly TRBD2 (5 bases). Germline CDR1 is MGHRA and CDR2 is YSYEKL. The V end lost 3 bases, the J end lost 4 bases, and 27 bases lay between the germline ends. The CDR3 runs to 19 residues.

The V gene is TRBV6-1, the J gene TRBJ1-1; the match to TRBD1 covers 11 bases. Germline V gene lookup returns CDR1 MNHNS and CDR2 SASEGT. V lost 10 bases to trimming and J lost 5 bases; unmatched junction nucleotides: 12. The CDR3 consists of 15 residues. In DNA form, the CDR3 reads TGTGCCACCTTCTCCCGGGACAGGGGGACAACTGAAGCTTTCTTT. This gives the protein CATFSRDRGTTEAFF.

The genes are TRBV18 and TRBJ1-2; TRBD1 aligns across 9 bases. CDR1 is KGHSH, CDR2 LQKENI, per germline. The length of the CDR3 is 15 residues. J gave up 5 bases and V 4 bases, and 8 bases lay outside the gene matches. Here the CDR3 reads CASSLRDREWYGYTF. As DNA, the CDR3 is TGTGCCAGCTCACTCCGGGACAGGGAGTGGTATGGCTACACCTTC.

J is TRBJ1-1 and V is TRBV4-3; D perhaps matches TRBD1 (5 bases). Trimming cost V 0 bases and J 11 bases, with 16 bases left between them. The CDR3 has 14 residues. Looked up from germline, CDR1 is LGHNA and CDR2 is YSLEER. CDR3 in amino acids: CASSQDSEGDGAFF. The CDR3 coding sequence is TGCGCCAGCAGCCAAGATTCAGAAGGGGATGGGGCTTTCTTT.

The chain has TRBV18 and TRBJ2-1; D not resolved. V was pared by 7 bases and J by 9 bases, with 19 bases between. Germline-derived CDR1 and CDR2 are KGHSH and LQKENI. The CDR3 spans 14 residues. CDR3 sequence (DNA): TGTGCCAGCTTGAGACACCACACGGTCCCTGAGCAGTTCTTC. Protein product: CASLRHHTVPEQFF. The variable domain in full, completed from reference TRBV18 and TRBJ2-1, reads NAGVMQNPRHLVRRRGQEARLRCSPMKGHSHVYWYRQLPEEGLKFMVYLQKENIIDESGMPKERFSAEFPKEGPSILRIQQVVRGDSAAYFCASLRHHTVPEQFFGPGTRLTVL.

The CDR3 sequence is CASRGRTANMNTEAFF. CDR3 nucleotide sequence: TGTGCCAGCAGGGGGCGGACGGCCAACATGAACACTGAAGCTTTCTTT. V and J are TRBV27 and TRBJ1-1, with D tentatively TRBD1 (5 bases). The length of the CDR3 is 16 residues. V was clipped by 6 bases and J by 0 bases, with 17 bases between them. The germline gives CDR1 MNHEY, CDR2 SMNVEV (reference sequence).

CDR3 nucleotides: TGCGCCAGCAGCCAAATGCCCCAGGGGAACTATGGCTACACCTTC. Protein product: CASSQMPQGNYGYTF. The chain carries TRBV4-1 and TRBJ1-2; maybe TRBD1 (6 bases). CDR3 length equals 15 residues. The germline V and J ends were trimmed by 2 bases and 2 bases, with 12 bases remaining between them. The germline CDR1 and CDR2 sequences are MGHRA and YSYEKL.

The chain links TRBV11-2 to TRBJ2-7; no clear D. With 1 base removed from V and 0 bases from J, the gap between germline ends came to 19 bases. CDR3 length equals 18 residues. Germline-derived CDR1 and CDR2 are SGHAT and FQNNGV. This chain's CDR3 is CASSLVSRPTQFSYEQYF. DNA of the CDR3: TGTGCCAGCAGCTTAGTCTCTAGGCCGACCCAATTCTCCTACGAGCAGTACTTC.

The chain recombines TRBV5-4 with TRBJ1-3; a possible D gene is TRBD1 (5 bases). V gave up 1 base and J gave up 2 bases, with 13 bases separating them. Germline CDR1 and CDR2: SGHNT and YYREEE (reference sequence). This CDR3 contains 16 residues. CDR3 protein: CASSLQGGAAGNTIYF. In DNA, the CDR3 is TGTGCCAGCAGCTTGCAGGGAGGAGCGGCTGGAAACACCATATATTTT.

V and J are TRBV29-1 and TRBJ2-3, with 8 bases matching TRBD1. The CDR3 has 14 amino acids. After removal of 4 bases from V and 7 bases from J, the junction contained 10 bases not matched to a gene. Looked up from germline, CDR1 is SQVTM and CDR2 is ANQGSEA. The CDR3 here is CSVVRGLWNYTQYF. CDR3 in DNA: TGCAGCGTTGTCAGGGGGCTTTGGAACTATACGCAGTATTTT.

This rearrangement joins TRBV30 to TRBJ1-6; 7 bases align to TRBD1. From germline, CDR1 is GTSNPN and CDR2 SVGIG (reference sequence). The CDR3 length is 16 residues. With 4 bases clipped from V and 7 bases from J, the junction kept 13 bases outside the gene matches. CDR3 loop: CAWNRGGQGENSPLHF. DNA of the CDR3: TGTGCCTGGAATCGGGGGGGGCAGGGGGAGAATTCACCCCTCCACTTT. Variable domain in full (rest from reference TRBV30 and TRBJ1-6): SQTIHQWPATLVQPVGSPLSLECTVEGTSNPNLYWYRQAAGRGLQLLFYSVGIGQISSEVPQNLSASRPQDRQFILSSKKLLLSDSGFYLCAWNRGGQGENSPLHFGNGTRLTVT.

J is TRBJ1-1 and V is TRBV11-2; 7 nucleotides line up with TRBD1. This CDR3 comprises 15 residues. Trimming removed 3 bases from V and 7 bases from J; junction bases left unmatched: 11. Looked up from germline, CDR1 is SGHAT and CDR2 is FQNNGV. The DNA for the CDR3 is TGTGCCAGCAGCTTTGGGCAGGGGGACCCCATTGAAGCTTTCTTT. It encodes CASSFGQGDPIEAFF.

This clone was seen a handful of times. The rearrangement links TRBV7-9 to TRBJ1-2; D is ambiguous. The CDR3 is made up of 18 amino acids. Germline-derived CDR1 and CDR2 are SEHNR and FQNEAQ (reference sequence). Trimming stripped 3 bases from V and 1 base from J, with 21 bases between. DNA of the CDR3: TGTGCCAGCAGCTTGCCAGCGCCCATAGATAATCTTAACTATGGCTACACCTTC. The encoded protein is CASSLPAPIDNLNYGYTF.

This clone is a singleton in its sample. The chain employs TRBV27 and TRBJ1-6; D is possibly TRBD1 (5 bases). The CDR3 length is 15 residues. In germline, CDR1 is MNHEY, CDR2 SMNVEV (reference sequence). With 6 bases removed from V and 6 bases from J, the gap between germline ends came to 15 bases. CDR3 loop: CASSRQTQGNSPLHF. CDR3 DNA sequence: TGTGCCAGCAGCCGACAAACTCAGGGTAATTCACCCCTCCACTTT.